This note documents a single T cell receptor beta chain sequence. It has no known antigen specificity. Per-base quality was not reported, and no clone a single base away is much larger than it. This sample is part of a study of follicular helper T cells after annual influenza vaccination (dated by TCRdb to 2016 to 2017). With regard to the full study: After each seasonal influenza vaccination, blood was collected on days 0, 7 and 28. To study recall of cTfh clones, some subjects were followed across successive annual vaccinations spanning the 2013-2014, 2014-2015 and 2015-2016 seasons. One week after vaccination, a second recruited cohort of roughly eleven subjects (Table S1) displayed a similar ICOS+CD38+ cTfh response. Multi-year samples were available for six subjects, with four spanning two vaccination seasons and two spanning three seasons. The 2015 samples were processed right after collection, while the 2013-2014 samples were cryopreserved. The investigation overall reported the following: Productive TCRB sequences were recovered from only roughly 9-23% of analyzed cells, so rare clonotypes could not be sampled. Day 7 ICOS+CD38+ clones were most often found later in ICOS-CD38- cTfh, suggesting that subset may serve as a memory reservoir. ICOS+CD38+ cTfh clonality correlated with the frequency of that population, and its change correlated with the change in circulating plasmablast frequency. Undersampling of the much larger non-cTfh compartments could not be excluded when assessing influenza clone enrichment. A recurrent oligoclonal ICOS+CD38+ cTfh response containing tetramer and AIM influenza-specific clonotypes was recalled by successive annual vaccinations.

Library prep was done by the immunoSEQ multiplex PCR assay. Adaptive Biotechnologies handled the TCRB amplification, library preparation, sequencing and preliminary bioinformatics at Survey level resolution. Concerning the study's data processing: Clonality was computed in R as 1 minus normalized Shannon entropy; the Gini index was calculated with the R package ineq. The overlap score was defined as the summed counts of shared sequences divided by the total counts of all sequences in both compared samples. The significance of shared clonotypes was tested with Fisher's exact test, assuming a theoretical repertoire of 10^7 TCRB sequences. Held by TCRdb, this immuneACCESS table contains in-frame sequences only and omits some clones. Under half of the omission traces to an unresolved V gene where checked; the cause of the rest is unknown. V and J calls and clone size come straight from that table; D and trimming were deduced from the DNA. Within this sample are more than 13,000 clones, with roughly 74% of them counted one time only. The ten largest clones represent roughly 0.44% of the sample.

In the paper's terms, the time point label means: 2015-2016 season, pre-vaccination. Adults were given seasonal inactivated influenza vaccine (Fluvarix), and sorted blood CD4 subsets were followed by TCRB sequencing before and after vaccination. To be eligible, subjects had to live in the community and must not have received influenza vaccine in the previous 6 months. Influenza vaccine contraindications, substance abuse, HIV/AIDS, active malignancy, immunomodulatory medication and active illness such as respiratory infection were included among the exclusion criteria. Between roughly 40 and 110 mL of blood was sampled per time point. Either Ficoll-Paque PLUS or SepMate separation was used to isolate PBMC. As a comparison non-Tfh subset, CXCR5- memory CD4 T cells were sorted. Before DNA was extracted, the cell subsets were sorted from PBMC using a BD FACS Aria. Clipping removes 3 bases from V and 5 bases from J, with 5 as the unmatched junction base count. The CDR3 has 14 amino acids, counting the end cysteine and phenylalanine. Solely the CDR3 DNA is kept, with 42 bases framed from the first base. As encoded in the germline V gene, CDR1 is SNHLY while CDR2 is FYNNEI.

The receptor's source is an adult who received the influenza vaccine. Source: CXCR5- memory CD4+ T cells sorted from blood, taken on the day of influenza vaccination. According to the study, the label for this sample's cell subset or site signals: CXCR5- memory CD4 T cells. The V and J genes are TRBV2 and TRBJ2-5, and TRBD1 matches 8 of the central bases. The DNA sequence is given as TGTGCCAGCAGTGACCCTGACAGGGGTGAGACCCAGTACTTC. It translates to CASSDPDRGETQYF.